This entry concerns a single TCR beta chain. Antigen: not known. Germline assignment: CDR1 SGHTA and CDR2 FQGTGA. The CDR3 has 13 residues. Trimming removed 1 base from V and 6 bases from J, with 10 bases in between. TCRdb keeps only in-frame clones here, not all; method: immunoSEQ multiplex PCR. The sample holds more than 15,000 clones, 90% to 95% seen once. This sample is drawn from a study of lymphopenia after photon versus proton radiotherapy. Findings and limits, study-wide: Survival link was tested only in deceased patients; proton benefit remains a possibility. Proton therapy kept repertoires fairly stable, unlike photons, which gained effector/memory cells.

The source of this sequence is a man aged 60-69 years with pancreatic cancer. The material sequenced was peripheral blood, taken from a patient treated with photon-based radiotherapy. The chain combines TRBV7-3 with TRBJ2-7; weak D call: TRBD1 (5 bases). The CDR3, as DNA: TGTGCCAGCAGCTTAATTGGGGCGGTCGAGCAGTACTTC. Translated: CASSLIGAVEQYF.